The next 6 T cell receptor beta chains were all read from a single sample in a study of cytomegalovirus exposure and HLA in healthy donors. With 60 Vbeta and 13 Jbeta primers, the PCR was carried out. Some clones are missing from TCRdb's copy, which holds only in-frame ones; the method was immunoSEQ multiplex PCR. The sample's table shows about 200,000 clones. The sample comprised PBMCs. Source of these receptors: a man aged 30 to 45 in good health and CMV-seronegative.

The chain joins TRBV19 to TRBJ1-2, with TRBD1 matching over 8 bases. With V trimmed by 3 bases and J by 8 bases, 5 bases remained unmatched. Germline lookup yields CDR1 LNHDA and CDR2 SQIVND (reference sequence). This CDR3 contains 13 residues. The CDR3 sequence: CASSMGRGLGYTF. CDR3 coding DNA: TGTGCCAGTAGTATGGGCAGGGGGCTCGGCTACACCTTC. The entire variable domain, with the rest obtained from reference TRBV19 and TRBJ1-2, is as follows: DGGITQSPKYLFRKEGQNVTLSCEQNLNHDAMYWYRQDPGQGLRLIYYSQIVNDFQKGDIAEGYSVSREKKESFPLTVTSAQKNPTAFYLCASSMGRGLGYTFGSGTRLTVV.

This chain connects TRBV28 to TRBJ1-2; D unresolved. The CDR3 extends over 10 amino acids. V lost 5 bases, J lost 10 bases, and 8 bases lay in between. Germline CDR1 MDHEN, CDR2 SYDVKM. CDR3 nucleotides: TGTGCCAGCAGTCAGGCTATCTACACCTTC. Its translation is CASSQAIYTF.

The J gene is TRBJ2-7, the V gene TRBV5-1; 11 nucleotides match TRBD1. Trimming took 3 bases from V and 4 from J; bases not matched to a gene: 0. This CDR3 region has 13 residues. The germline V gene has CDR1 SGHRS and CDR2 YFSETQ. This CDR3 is CASSWDRGYEQYF. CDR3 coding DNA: TGCGCCAGCAGCTGGGACAGGGGGTACGAGCAGTACTTC. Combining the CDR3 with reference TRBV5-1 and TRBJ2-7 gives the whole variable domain KAGVTQTPRYLIKTRGQQVTLSCSPISGHRSVSWYQQTPGQGLQFLFEYFSETQRNKGNFPGRFSGRQFSNSRSEMNVSTLELGDSALYLCASSWDRGYEQYFGPGTRLTVT.

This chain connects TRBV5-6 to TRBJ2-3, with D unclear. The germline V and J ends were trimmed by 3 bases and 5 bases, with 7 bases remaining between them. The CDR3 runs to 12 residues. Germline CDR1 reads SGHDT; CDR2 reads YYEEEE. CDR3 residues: CASSSVRDTQYF. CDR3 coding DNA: TGTGCCAGCAGCTCCGTCCGAGATACGCAGTATTTT.

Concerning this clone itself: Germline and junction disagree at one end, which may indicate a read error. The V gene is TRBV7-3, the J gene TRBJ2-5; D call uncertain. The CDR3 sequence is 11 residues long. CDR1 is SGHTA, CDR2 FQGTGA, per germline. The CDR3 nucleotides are TGTGCCAGCAGCTTAGCGGAGACCCGGTACTTC. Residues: CASSLAETRYF.

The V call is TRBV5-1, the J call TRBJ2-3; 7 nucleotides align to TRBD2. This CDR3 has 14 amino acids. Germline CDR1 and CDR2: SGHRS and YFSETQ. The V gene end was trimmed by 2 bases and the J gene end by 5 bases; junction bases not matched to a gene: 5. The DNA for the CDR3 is TGCGCCAGCAGCTTTTCTAGCGGAGGAGATACGCAGTATTTT. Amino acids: CASSFSSGGDTQYF.